This T cell receptor (beta chain) was recorded in a study of cytomegalovirus exposure and HLA in healthy donors (dated by TCRdb to about 2017). With respect to the entire study: According to an earlier analysis of 550 to 750 of the donors, about 190 million T cells yielded roughly 100 million unique TCR beta sequences and 250 to 350 Gb of sequence data. Genome-wide SNP genotypes for about three fifths of the roughly 670 donors were used in a later genetic analysis, which treated that subset as a discovery cohort. Using immunosequencing, the study profiled T cell repertoires from 500 to 800 subjects and related those repertoires to cytomegalovirus serostatus. A later analysis re-examined previously published TCR beta repertoires from 600 to 700 donors and added high-resolution HLA genotyping to investigate patterns of TCR occurrence. Roughly 320 gigabases of sequencing data and 70 million to 95 million unique TCR sequences made up an early release that covered about 640 HLA-typed donors. The study combined high-throughput TCR immunosequencing, statistical association of individual TCRs with disease status, and machine learning to predict cytomegalovirus infection status. Among the roughly 370 genotyped donors, approximately 81% belonged to the genetic ancestry cluster associated with self-reported Caucasian donors. On average, over 200,000 unique TCR beta nucleotide sequences were sequenced per donor among some 420 genotyped donors of the cohort, with around 19% of those sequences being non-productive. In addition to the first cohort of 650 to 750 subjects, a separate validation cohort of 130 or so different subjects was used. A handful of DR-DQ haplotypes were handled as single units for association and clustering because linkage in the cohort was strong. Typing coverage varied by locus: roughly 629-640 donors for A, B, C, DRB1 and DQB1; approximately 520 for DQA1; around 570 for DPA1; roughly 450 for DPB1. The study was designed to test whether signatures of past pathogen exposure could be identified by cataloging public T cell receptors. HLA typing included class I and class II loci at four-digit resolution. Every discovery cohort repertoire had been produced on one sequencing platform. An earlier analysis of several hundred of the donors used high-throughput TCR beta sequencing to judge whether each TCR beta V gene segment behaved as functional or pseudogenic. Donor age, sex, ethnicity and CMV serostatus were collected together with the repertoire data. In the later analysis, no new phenotypic data were used to find candidate immune exposures; instead, reliance was placed on TCR beta sequences and their occurrence across donors. The investigation overall reported the following: A later genetic analysis reported fewer N-insertions in productive TCRs among donors in an Asian-associated ancestry cluster than the roughly 620-donor mean. HLA typing was unavailable for some donors at each locus, so association tests used only the typed subset. Linkage disequilibrium might explain the correlated functional status among segregating V segments, but an unknown experimental factor could not be excluded. A few of the identified cytomegalovirus-associated TCR beta chains were confirmed in vitro to be specific for cytomegalovirus antigens. When HLA alleles, especially DR and DQ, strongly co-occurred, TCR associations were difficult to assign to individual alleles. It was suggested by the authors that the approach could potentially be generalized to other disease states and immunological phenotypes. An association between a missense DCLRE1C variant and V-gene and J-gene trimming of TCR beta chains was found in a later genetic analysis and replicated in an independent cohort. Only TCR beta chains were sequenced in this cohort, and the absence of alpha or paired-chain data limited detectable features. In a later analysis, HLA-associated TCR beta chains were found to be more clonally expanded and to have lower generation probabilities than equally common non-associated chains. According to a later analysis, TCR association rates differed among HLA loci, with DRB1 alleles showing the most associated TCRs and HLA-C alleles showing the fewest. In an earlier analysis of some 500 of the donors, most TCR beta V segments appeared in productive rearrangements about 90% or about 30% of the time, broadly matching IMGT annotations. The study listed 150 to 200 TCR beta chains as associated with cytomegalovirus. A cluster of highly shared sequence variants was judged likely to be a technical artifact of the sequencing pipeline. The earlier analysis of around 600 of the donors excluded fewer than 20 rarely observed V segments, including chromosome 9 orphons, because counts were too low. A further reported finding was that TCR beta sequences accurately predicted the HLA-A and HLA-B alleles for most subjects in the first cohort. For the cohort, immune exposure information was limited to CMV serostatus. A later analysis associated about 16,000 TCR beta sequences with specific HLA alleles at a false discovery rate of 0.05. In both the original and validation cohorts, the classifier was reported to diagnose cytomegalovirus status with high specificity and sensitivity. The 87-base-pair reads could not distinguish some IMGT-functional V segments, including TRBV6-2 and TRBV6-3, so those segments were excluded. Most TCR sequences were observed very rarely across donors, whereas some public TCRs were present in many individuals. Presence/absence analyses assumed roughly uniform sequencing depth across donors, an assumption that may not hold. In a later analysis, most CMV-associated TCR beta chains were found to appear HLA-restricted, with HLA associations seemingly driven largely by CMV exposure. A later analysis reported that several top co-occurrence clusters appeared linked to parvovirus B19, influenza, CMV and Epstein-Barr virus.

Library preparation employed the immunoSEQ multiplex PCR assay. For the multiplex PCR, a mixture combining 60 forward primers for TCR Vbeta segments and 13 reverse primers for TCR Jbeta segments was used. The CDR3 region of rearranged TCR beta genes was amplified from genomic DNA with a multiplex PCR assay. On the Illumina HiSeq System, the amplified TCR beta libraries were sequenced as 87-base-pair reads. The original pipeline was this. A later analysis counted about 76 million unique TCR beta chains across the 650 to 800 repertoires, and approximately 11 million of these chains were shared by at least two donors. A nearest-neighbor algorithm error-corrected the raw reads and collapsed the reads into unique sequences, merging closely related sequences to remove PCR and sequencing errors. V, D and J gene segments were assigned by aligning CDR3 sequences to IMGT reference sequences. For a sequence to be retained, a match of at least six nucleotides was required to both a V gene segment and a J gene segment. A rearrangement counted as productive if the CDR3 had no stop codons and remained in frame with V and J, and every other rearrangement counted as non-productive. Following IMGT convention, CDR3 was defined as the stretch from the second conserved V-encoded cysteine up to the conserved J-encoded phenylalanine. The earlier analysis of around 640 of the donors excluded sequences that lacked an unambiguous match to a single V gene segment. In an earlier analysis of approximately 590 of the donors, a V segment was called functional when productive rearrangements were above 56.7%, and segregating when the standard deviation between donors exceeded 5%. A statistical classification framework was built for diagnosing cytomegalovirus status from the catalog of TCR beta chain sequences. In a later analysis, V and J genes were assigned by comparing TCR nucleotide sequences against IMGT/GENE-DB human TR gene sequences. The TCRdist pipeline was used in a later analysis to assign CDR3 sequences and most-parsimonious VDJ recombination scenarios. In a later analysis, each TCR beta chain was defined by its CDR3 amino acid sequence together with its V-gene family, and reads lacking a unique V-gene family were excluded. As a way to deal with suspected cross-contamination and a sequencing artifact, a later analysis dropped hundreds of nucleotide sequences that were highly shared and had low generation probability. In a later analysis, a clonal expansion index for each public chain was calculated from normalized within-repertoire ranks of inferred template counts. A later analysis computed generation probabilities with a VDJ recombination model fitted to out-of-frame rearrangements, and checked the results against IGoR. In a later analysis, TCR-TCR, TCR-HLA and TCR-CMV co-occurrence was scored with hypergeometric tests, and a repertoire-size bias correction was applied to TCR pairs. False discovery rates were estimated in a later analysis by permuting HLA or CMV assignments 20 times. In a later analysis, co-occurring TCRs were grouped using DBSCAN, with TCRdist sequence similarity added in when clustering inside HLA-allele-positive subsets. Co-occurrence clustering excluded repertoires with fewer than 30,000 or more than 120,000 public chains, plus five with anomalous nucleotide sharing. As stored in TCRdb, this immuneACCESS dataset retains in-frame rearrangements with V and J assigned. A fraction of the clones does not appear; measured against another copy, unresolved V genes explain less than half of the discrepancy, and the remainder lacks a known reason. That table gives V, J and clone size, and the DNA gave D and trimming. The table for this sample lists about 170,000 clones; more than 60% of them were counted only once. Clones ranked in the top ten supply 3.1% of the sample.

The cohort was made up of 500 to 850 healthy bone marrow donors. Cohort members were all nominally healthy when sampled, although unrecorded immune exposures were likely present. The donor was CMV seronegative and belonged to the group of approximately 320 seronegative cohort members. A peripheral blood sample was provided by each donor, and peripheral blood mononuclear cells were used for TCR beta sequencing. The Qiagen DNeasy Blood Extraction Kit was used to extract genomic DNA from the blood cell samples. Sequences MGHRA (CDR1) and YSYEKL (CDR2) are obtained from the germline V gene. The CDR3 measures 14 amino acids from cysteine to phenylalanine. The sequence is cut down to CDR3 DNA, 42 bases in frame from base 1. In the case of this clone: This receptor's antigen is unknown. It has no much larger one-base neighbor in the sample; base qualities were not kept.

The specimen was PBMCs. The receptor chain draws on TRBV4-1 and TRBJ2-5, with a tentative D gene TRBD1 over 6 matching bases. With the DNA end fitting TRBJ2-7 better, the J assignment may be wrong. This sequence was found in a female donor in good health and CMV-seronegative. The DNA sequence is given as TGCGCCAGCAGCCAACCCCCAGGGACAACCGAGCAGTACTTC. Its protein product is CASSQPPGTTEQYF.